The following is a T cell receptor (beta chain) sequence with its context. TCRdb redid the calling of the reads with MiXCR, one entry per CDR3 protein. The sample includes fewer than 550,000 distinct CDR3 sequences, approximately 33% of them seen just once. This specimen comes from a study of T cell repertoires in cytomegalovirus infection. Study summary: CMV infection plus the matching HLA type was flagged by public TCR beta signatures.

CDR3 length: 13 amino acids. V dropped 10 bases and J dropped 1 base, with 13 bases sitting between them. Germline assignment: CDR1 WSHSY and CDR2 SAAADI. The chain uses TRBV10-2 and TRBJ2-5; D is perhaps TRBD2 (7 bases). The source is a human donor in good health (CMV status not recorded). Some clones in this sample may be carry-over from other donors' samples. The sequenced sample consisted of PBMCs. The CDR3 coding sequence is TGCGCCACTCGGCGGGGGCTCCAAGAGACCCAGTACTTC. Its translation is CATRRGLQETQYF.